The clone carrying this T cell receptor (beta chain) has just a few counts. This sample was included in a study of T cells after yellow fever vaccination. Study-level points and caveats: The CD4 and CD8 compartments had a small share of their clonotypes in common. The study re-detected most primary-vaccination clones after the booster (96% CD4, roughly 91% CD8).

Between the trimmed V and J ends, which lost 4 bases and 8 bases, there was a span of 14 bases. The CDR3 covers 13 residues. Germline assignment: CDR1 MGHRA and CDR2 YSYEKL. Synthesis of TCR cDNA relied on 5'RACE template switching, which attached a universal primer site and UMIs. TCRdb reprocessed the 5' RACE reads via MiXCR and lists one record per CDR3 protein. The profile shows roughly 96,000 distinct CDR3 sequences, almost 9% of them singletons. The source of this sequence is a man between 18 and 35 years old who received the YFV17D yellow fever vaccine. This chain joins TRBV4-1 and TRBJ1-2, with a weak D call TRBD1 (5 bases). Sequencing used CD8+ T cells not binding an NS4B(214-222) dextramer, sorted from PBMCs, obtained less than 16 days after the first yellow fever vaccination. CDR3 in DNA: TGCGCCAGCAGCCCTACCGGCAGGGAGGGCTACACCTTC. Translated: CASSPTGREGYTF.